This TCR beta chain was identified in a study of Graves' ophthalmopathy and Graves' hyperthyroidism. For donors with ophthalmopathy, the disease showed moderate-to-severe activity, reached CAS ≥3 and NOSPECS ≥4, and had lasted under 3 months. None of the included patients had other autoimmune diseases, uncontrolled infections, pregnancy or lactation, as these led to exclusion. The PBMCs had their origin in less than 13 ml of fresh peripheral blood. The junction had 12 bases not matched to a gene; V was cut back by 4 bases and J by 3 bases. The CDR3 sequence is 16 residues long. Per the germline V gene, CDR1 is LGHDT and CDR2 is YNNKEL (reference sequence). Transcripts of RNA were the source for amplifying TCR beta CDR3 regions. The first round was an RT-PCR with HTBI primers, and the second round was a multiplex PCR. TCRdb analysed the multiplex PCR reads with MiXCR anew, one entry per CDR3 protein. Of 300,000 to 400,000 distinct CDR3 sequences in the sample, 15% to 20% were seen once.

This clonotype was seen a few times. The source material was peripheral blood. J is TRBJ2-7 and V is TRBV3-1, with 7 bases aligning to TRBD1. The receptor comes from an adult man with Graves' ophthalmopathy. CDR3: CASSRRGQSGRYEQYF. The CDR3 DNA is TGTGCCAGCAGCCGTCGGGGACAGTCCGGCCGCTACGAGCAGTACTTC.